These T cell receptor beta chains were read from a single sample in a study of identical twins. TCRdb independently ran MiXCR on the 5' RACE reads; one entry per CDR3 protein. The top ten hold more than 0.25% of the sample, which has 1.5 million to 2 million distinct CDR3 sequences, more than 30% seen once. Sequences were obtained from cord blood. Receptors originate from a newborn girl in good health. CDR3s include the opening cysteine and the closing phenylalanine or tryptophan. The D gene is left open where the match is weak. The size entry is marked missing in some rows and otherwise reads once, few, many or a size class.

TRBD2	few	TRBV20-1	TRBJ2-3	CSARDGGRGDTQYF	TGCAGTGCTAGAGATGGAGGGAGGGGAGATACGCAGTATTTT
TRBD2	few	TRBV14	TRBJ2-1	CASSHHSSGVRISYNEQFF	TGTGCCAGCAGCCACCATTCTAGCGGGGTTCGTATCTCCTACAATGAGCAGTTCTTC
TRBD1	many	TRBV7-2	TRBJ2-3	CASSLGQGRDTQYF	TGTGCCAGCAGCTTGGGACAGGGTCGGGATACGCAGTATTTT
TRBD2	many	TRBV5-1	TRBJ2-1	CASSLGLADEQFF	TGCGCCAGCAGCTTGGGACTAGCGGATGAGCAGTTCTTC
TRBD1	-	TRBV6-5	TRBJ2-6	CASSYSDRTAGANVLTF	TGTGCCAGCAGTTACTCGGACAGGACCGCTGGGGCCAACGTCCTGACTTTC
-	-	TRBV7-2	TRBJ2-7	CASSLTPIGGEYEQYF	TGTGCCAGCAGCTTAACGCCGATAGGAGGAGAGTACGAGCAGTACTTC
-	once	TRBV7-2	TRBJ1-2	CACGLNSSPSYGYTF	TGTGCCTGCGGCTTAAACAGTTCCCCTAGCTATGGCTACACCTTC
-	-	TRBV25-1	TRBJ1-4	CASSDRTTTNEKLFF	TGTGCCAGCAGTGACCGGACAACAACTAATGAAAAACTGTTTTTT
-	few	TRBV7-9	TRBJ2-1	CASSLVYDNEQFF	TGTGCCAGCAGCTTAGTTTATGACAATGAGCAGTTCTTC
TRBD1	few	TRBV15	TRBJ1-2	CATSRGTGRGYTF	TGTGCCACCAGCAGAGGGACAGGGAGAGGCTACACCTTC
-	few	TRBV6-1	TRBJ2-1	CASSEQGYSRNEQFF	TGTGCCAGCAGTGAACAGGGCTATTCTAGGAATGAGCAGTTCTTC
-	-	TRBV10-2	TRBJ1-2	CASSESTRGIDNYGYTF	TGCGCCAGCAGTGAGTCGACTCGGGGCATAGATAACTATGGCTACACCTTC
TRBD2	few	TRBV14	TRBJ2-3	CASSQDKGGLAGSTDTQYF	TGTGCCAGCAGCCAAGATAAAGGGGGTTTAGCGGGGAGCACAGATACGCAGTATTTT
TRBD1	once	TRBV29-1	TRBJ1-1	CSVHRGPNTEAFF	TGCAGCGTGCACAGGGGCCCGAACACTGAAGCTTTCTTT
-	-	TRBV20-1	TRBJ2-7	CGARDEGQSEQYF	TGCGGTGCTAGAGATGAGGGACAATCCGAGCAGTACTTC
TRBD2	-	TRBV6-5	TRBJ2-7	CASTLVTGGFYEQYF	TGTGCCAGCACCTTAGTGACGGGAGGATTTTACGAGCAGTACTTC
-	-	TRBV28	TRBJ1-2	CASRTAPYGYTF	TGTGCCAGCAGAACAGCCCCCTATGGCTACACCTTC
-	-	TRBV27	TRBJ2-5	CASSWIPDSYNEQYF	TGTGCCAGCAGTTGGATCCCGGACAGTTACAATGAGCAGTACTTC
-	few	TRBV24-1	TRBJ1-5	CATSDHGGGQPQHF	TGTGCCACCAGTGACCACGGCGGGGGTCAGCCCCAGCATTTT
-	few	TRBV5-1	TRBJ2-1	CASSSSGFPYNEQFF	TGCGCCAGCAGCTCGTCAGGGTTCCCCTACAATGAGCAGTTCTTC
TRBD1	once	TRBV20-1	TRBJ1-2	CSAPLGQAEDGYTF	TGCAGTGCTCCGCTTGGACAGGCGGAGGATGGCTACACCTTC
-	-	TRBV2	TRBJ1-4	CASRDSPATNEKLFF	TGTGCCAGCAGGGACAGCCCAGCAACTAATGAAAAACTGTTTTTT